This TCR beta chain was identified in a study of T cells in localized non-small cell lung cancer. Findings and caveats of the study: Clonality peaked in uninvolved adjacent lung rather than tumor.

Produced via immunoSEQ multiplex PCR; TCRdb's table is partial and in-frame only. Of approximately 70,000 clones listed, roughly nine tenths are singletons. V was shortened by 1 base and J by 4 bases, with 10 bases between the two germline ends. Germline CDR1 SGHAT, CDR2 FQNNGV. The CDR3 is made up of 14 amino acids. As for this clone: Its antigen is undetermined.

This specimen was peripheral blood, taken before any cancer treatment. This rearrangement joins TRBV11-2 to TRBJ1-1; D remains unclear. The TCR comes from a male donor at least 60 years old with stage III squamous cell lung carcinoma. Written as DNA, the CDR3 is TGTGCCAGCAGCTTAGCTGTGAAGGGCACTGAAGCTTTCTTT. It translates to CASSLAVKGTEAFF.